A selection of T cell receptor beta chains follows, all from one sample in a study of CD8+ T cells in alopecia areata. Using immunoSEQ multiplex PCR, the repertoire was profiled, and TCRdb retains in-frame clones only, with some absent. The top ten hold 4.5% to 6% of the sample, which has about 200,000 clones, 56% seen once. What was sequenced was CD8+ T cells sorted from blood. The receptors originated from a human donor in good health. The CDR3 runs from the conserved cysteine through the conserved F or W. D genes are given only for firm matches. Only part of the rows carry a size: once, few, many, or a class if the clone is expanded.

>TRBJ2-1|TRBV29-1|13|TRBD2|.
CSVVGTSGNEQFF
TGCAGCGTTGTGGGGACTAGCGGCAATGAGCAGTTCTTC
>TRBJ2-1|TRBV5-4|14|.|.
CASSLTDSYNEQFF
TGTGCCAGCAGCTTGACAGACTCCTACAATGAGCAGTTCTTC
>TRBJ2-7|TRBV5-1|15|.|once
CASSLESTGAYEQYF
TGCGCCAGCAGCTTGGAGTCGACGGGCGCCTACGAGCAGTACTTC
>TRBJ2-5|TRBV7-2|11|.|.
CASSSRETQYF
TGTGCCAGCAGCTCAAGGGAGACCCAGTACTTC
>TRBJ1-1|TRBV6-5|13|.|.
CASSPYGNTEAFF
TGTGCCAGCAGTCCGTACGGAAACACTGAAGCTTTCTTT
>TRBJ2-3|TRBV29-1|14|.|.
CSVEDSGVADTQYF
TGCAGCGTTGAGGACTCGGGGGTCGCAGATACGCAGTATTTT
>TRBJ2-7|TRBV13|15|.|few
CASSLSEGQSYEQYF
TGTGCCAGCAGCTTAAGTGAAGGACAGTCCTACGAGCAGTACTTC
>TRBJ1-5|TRBV7-9|13|.|.
CASSLEDNQPQHF
TGTGCCAGCAGCTTAGAAGACAATCAGCCCCAGCATTTT
>TRBJ1-2|TRBV7-9|16|.|many
CASSARGRTSNYGYTF
TGTGCCAGCAGCGCTAGGGGGAGGACATCTAACTATGGCTACACCTTC
>TRBJ1-2|TRBV5-4|14|TRBD1|.
CASSWRTGKDGYTF
TGTGCCAGCAGCTGGAGGACAGGGAAGGATGGCTACACCTTC
>TRBJ2-5|TRBV30|12|.|.
CAWSRGEETQYF
TGTGCCTGGAGTAGGGGTGAAGAGACCCAGTACTTC
>TRBJ1-4|TRBV27|15|.|.
CASSLNNLANEKLFF
TGTGCCAGCAGTTTAAACAACCTCGCTAATGAAAAACTGTTTTTT
>TRBJ2-7|TRBV4-1|15|TRBD1|.
CASQRDRDVGYEQYF
TGCGCCAGCCAAAGAGACAGGGATGTAGGCTACGAGCAGTACTTC
>TRBJ2-1|TRBV29-1|17|TRBD2|.
CSVVRLSGGLRHNEQFF
TGCAGCGTTGTAAGGCTTAGCGGGGGGCTAAGACACAATGAGCAGTTCTTC
>TRBJ1-1|TRBV5-4|12|.|.
CASVAENTEAFF
TGTGCCAGCGTTGCCGAAAACACTGAAGCTTTCTTT
>TRBJ2-1|TRBV5-1|14|.|few
CASSFRQSYNEQFF
TGCGCCAGCAGCTTCCGACAGTCCTACAATGAGCAGTTCTTC
>TRBJ1-6|TRBV7-9|14|.|.
CASSQFLQGSPLHF
TGTGCCAGCAGCCAATTTTTACAGGGATCACCCCTCCACTTT
>TRBJ2-7|TRBV2|13|.|.
CASSEASRGEQYF
TGTGCCAGCAGTGAAGCTTCTAGAGGCGAGCAGTACTTC